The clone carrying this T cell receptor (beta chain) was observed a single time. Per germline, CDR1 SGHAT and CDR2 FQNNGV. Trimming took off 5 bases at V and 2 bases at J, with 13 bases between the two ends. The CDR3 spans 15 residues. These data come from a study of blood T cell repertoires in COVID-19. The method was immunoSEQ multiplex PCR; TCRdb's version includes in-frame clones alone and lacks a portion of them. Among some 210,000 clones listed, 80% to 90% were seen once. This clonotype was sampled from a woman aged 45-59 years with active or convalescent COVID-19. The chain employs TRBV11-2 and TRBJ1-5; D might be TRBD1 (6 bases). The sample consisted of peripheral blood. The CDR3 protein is CASSPHRVGNQPQHF. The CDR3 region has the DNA TGTGCCAGCAGCCCCCACAGGGTCGGCAATCAGCCCCAGCATTTT. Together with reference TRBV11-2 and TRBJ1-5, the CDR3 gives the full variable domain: EAGVAQSPRYKIIEKRQSVAFWCNPISGHATLYWYQQILGQGPKLLIQFQNNGVVDDSQLPKDRFSAERLKGVDSTLKIQPAKLEDSAVYLCASSPHRVGNQPQHFGDGTRLSIL.